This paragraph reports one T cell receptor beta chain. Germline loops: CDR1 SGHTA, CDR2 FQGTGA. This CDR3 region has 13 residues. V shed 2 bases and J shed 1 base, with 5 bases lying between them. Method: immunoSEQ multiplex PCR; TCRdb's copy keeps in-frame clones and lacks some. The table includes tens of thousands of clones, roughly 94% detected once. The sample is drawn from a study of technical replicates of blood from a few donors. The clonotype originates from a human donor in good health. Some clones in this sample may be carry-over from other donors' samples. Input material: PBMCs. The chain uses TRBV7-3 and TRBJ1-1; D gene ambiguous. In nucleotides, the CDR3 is TGTGCCAGCAGCTTAGGCAGGAACACTGAAGCTTTCTTT. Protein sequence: CASSLGRNTEAFF.